This T cell receptor (beta chain) is from a study of blood T cells in healthy people across ages. This clonotype was seen ten or more times. Through a sample-barcoded 5' primer and a J-beta primer mix, a second PCR was run for roughly 6 to 12 cycles. TCRdb reprocessed the 5' RACE reads with MiXCR, giving one entry per CDR3 protein. Among some 1.5 million distinct CDR3 sequences listed, roughly 27% were seen once. The TCR comes from a young woman in good health. Sequencing was carried out using blood.

CDR3 sequence reads: CASSPRQGADEQYF. The CDR3 nucleotides are TGTGCCAGCAGCCCTCGCCAGGGGGCCGACGAGCAGTACTTC. The chain carries TRBV28 and TRBJ2-7; 8 bases are shared with TRBD1. V lost 6 bases to trimming and J lost 5 bases; unmatched junction nucleotides: 9. This CDR3 has 14 residues. The germline V gene encodes CDR1 MDHEN and CDR2 SYDVKM.